The text below deals with one TCR beta chain. Antigen unknown. The CDR3 is made up of 12 amino acids. Deletions cut 6 bases from V and 10 bases from J, with 13 bases between. Germline values: CDR1 KGHSH, CDR2 LQKENI. This record belongs to a study of T cell responses to AZD1222 COVID-19 vaccine. Assay: immunoSEQ multiplex PCR; the TCRdb copy retains only in-frame clones and omits some. The repertoire holds around 150,000 clones, 80% to 95% seen once, with approximately 4.7% in the top ten. Regarding the study as a whole: Scientists sampled the repertoires only once the peak T cell response had passed. There were vaccine-associated CD4 TCRs across spike, dominant at 160-218 and 743-854. White British ancestry dominated among donors, who included more females, and clonal diversity was possibly underestimated. Reportedly, nearly half the spike-specific TCRs target unmutated variant regions.

This chain joins TRBV18 and TRBJ2-1; possible D gene TRBD2, 6 bases. Sequenced here: peripheral blood, sampled on day 0 of AZD1222 vaccination. This TCR was sampled from an adult in good health. The CDR3 reads CASSWTTLEQFF. The CDR3 DNA sequence: TGTGCCAGCTCGTGGACTACCTTGGAGCAGTTCTTC.